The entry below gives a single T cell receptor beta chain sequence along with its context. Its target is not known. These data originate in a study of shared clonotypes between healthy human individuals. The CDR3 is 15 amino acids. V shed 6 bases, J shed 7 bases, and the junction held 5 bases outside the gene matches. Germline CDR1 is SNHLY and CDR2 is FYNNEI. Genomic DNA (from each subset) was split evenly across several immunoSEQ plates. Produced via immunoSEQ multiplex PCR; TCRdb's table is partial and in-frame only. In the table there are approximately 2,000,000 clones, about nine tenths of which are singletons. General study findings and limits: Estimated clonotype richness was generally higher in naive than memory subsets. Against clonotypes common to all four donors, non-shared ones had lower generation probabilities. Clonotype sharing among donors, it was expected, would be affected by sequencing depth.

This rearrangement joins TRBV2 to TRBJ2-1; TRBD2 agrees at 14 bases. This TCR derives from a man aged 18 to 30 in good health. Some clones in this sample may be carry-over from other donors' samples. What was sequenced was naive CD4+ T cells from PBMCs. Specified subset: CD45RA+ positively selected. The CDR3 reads CASRRLAGGHNEQFF. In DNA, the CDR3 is TGTGCCAGCAGAAGACTAGCGGGAGGGCATAATGAGCAGTTCTTC.